This T cell receptor (beta chain) was sequenced for a study of blood T cell repertoires in COVID-19. About the study: Whether acute or convalescent, the COVID-19 samples came from the United States, Italy and Spain.

Trimming cost V 4 bases and J 3 bases, with 10 bases left between them. Germline V gives CDR1 SGHTA, CDR2 FQGNSA. This CDR3 is 14 amino acids long. The table came from immunoSEQ multiplex PCR; TCRdb's copy has only in-frame clones and leaves some out. The sample lists roughly 200,000 clones, 80% to 90% occurring once. The sample comprised peripheral blood. The chain has TRBV7-2 and TRBJ1-5; D is possibly TRBD1 (5 bases). The receptor was derived from a woman aged 18-29 years who had recovered from COVID-19. CDR3 protein: CASSSGHNNQPQHF. The CDR3 coding sequence is TGTGCCAGCAGCTCTGGACATAACAATCAGCCCCAGCATTTT.